The entry below describes one TCR beta chain. No antigen is known for it. Per-base quality was not reported, and no clone a single base away is much larger than it. Preparation of the library involved 5' RACE. TCRdb records Illumina HiSeq 2000 as the sequencer. A universal primer binding site was introduced by template switching, and a unique molecular identifier was present in the final cDNA, enabling accurate counting of TCR cDNA molecules. Specific primers in the conserved constant-segment region were used to synthesize first-strand cDNA for the TCR alpha and beta chains. Each cDNA library was double barcoded, with a SMART-Mk sample barcode plus Illumina barcodes, to control for contamination. TruSeq adapter sequences, together with Illumina sample barcodes, were added in two successive PCR steps. TCR alpha and beta cDNA libraries were sequenced on the Illumina HiSeq platform with custom primers. The study's own analysis went as follows. Unique molecular identifiers were extracted from raw reads with MiGEC, and CDR3 positions were determined with MiXCR. For each individual, recombination models were inferred using an EM algorithm with the repgenHMM and IGoR tools. Shared clonotype analysis was performed with the tcR package in R, normalizing sharing by the product of cloneset sizes. Out-of-frame nonproductive sequences were analyzed to study raw recombination free of thymic and clonal selection effects. TCRdb reworked the public reads: Q25 trimming with fastp, MiXCR clone assembly, productive beta chains retained. Rows with a matching CDR3 protein are joined into one entry that keeps the most common DNA and genes. The V and J calls were not made by the authors but by TCRdb's processing. Present in this sample are more than 600,000 distinct CDR3 sequences, about 18% of which were seen just once. Of the sample, 13% is held by the ten largest clones.

V is clipped by 0 bases and J by 8 bases, and the sequence between their germline boundaries is 14 bases long. The CDR3 holds 14 amino acids from the cysteine to the phenylalanine. The DNA shown is the 42-base CDR3, in frame from base 1. From a lookup of the germline V gene (reference sequence), CDR1 and CDR2 are DFQATT and SNEGSKA. Only healthy Caucasian donors were included. Three pairs of female monozygotic twins, all aged 18 to 29 years, made up the twin cohort. RNA for TCR libraries was isolated from peripheral blood mononuclear cells. The sample belongs to a study of identical twins (dated by TCRdb to between 2015 and 2016). The study in broad terms: TCR alpha and beta repertoires from monozygotic twins, unrelated adults of various ages and cord blood were deep-sequenced to test whether fetal clonotypes persist. To rule out contamination, replicate twin experiments were performed at different times with different library preparation protocols.

The paper's findings and limits, for the study overall: Compared with coincidental sharing between unrelated individuals, out-of-frame TCR alpha sequences shared between twins showed an excess of sequences with low generation probability. Fewer insertions were carried by abundant cord blood beta clonotypes; a weaker similar trend was observed in young adult naive repertoires, while no such trend was observed in memory repertoires. Excess twin sharing in beta out-of-frame sequences was weaker because fewer shared sequences lowered the signal-to-noise ratio. Zero-insertion analyses could be partly confounded by invariant T cells such as MAIT and iNKT, although diverse VJ usage argued against such confounding for most clonotypes. Out-of-frame TCR alpha sharing in monozygotic twins was systematically underestimated by recombination models, whereas sharing between unrelated individuals was in agreement with the recombination models. Because the same donors could not be followed over many years, conclusions were based on cross-sectional statistical analysis.

Separately, the same data were catalogued under a study of T cells expressing NK-cell markers. Drawing on the second study: TCR beta-chain repertoires were profiled in sorted CD3+CD56+NKG2C+, CD3+CD56+NKG2C- and CD3+CD56-NKG2C+ T-cell subsets from roughly eight donors. Of the eight sequenced donors, seven were found to be HCMV-seropositive and one was found to be HCMV-seronegative. To restrict sorting to alphabetaTCR-expressing T cells, an anti-gammadeltaTCR antibody was added in several experiments. In more than 5 donors, the dominant CD3+CD56+NKG2C+ clonotypes were found to rank among the top 10 CD8+ clonotypes and to make up roughly 1.0-7.0% of CD8+ T cells. Those dominant clonotypes were again the most abundant among CD3+CD56-NKG2C+ cells in a few donors, at about 25-60.1%. It remained unclear whether the expanded NKG2C-expressing T cell clones were specific for HCMV antigens. All eight donors whose samples were sequenced were randomly selected healthy volunteers, three of them men and five women. HCMV-specific IgG was detected in serum with a commercial ELISA kit to determine HCMV serostatus. For six donors, bulk peripheral blood T-cell repertoires were also sequenced from unsorted PBMC. Reads were demultiplexed and grouped by UMI with MIGEC, and clonotypes were assembled and quantified with MiTCR. To exclude erroneous sequences, only TCR cDNA sequences supported by at least two reads were retained. Downstream repertoire analysis used the tcR package, and clonotypes were matched across fractions by CDR3 nucleotide sequence plus V segment. VDJmatch was used to annotate antigen specificity against VDJdb, with one amino acid substitution in CDR3 allowed.

The sequenced material came from PBMCs. The receptor comes from a young woman in good health. The chain joins TRBV20-1 to TRBJ2-1; the D gene identity is not certain. This receptor carries the CDR3 CSARDRGFDDEQFF. The sequenced DNA: TGCAGTGCTAGAGATCGTGGTTTCGACGATGAGCAGTTCTTC.